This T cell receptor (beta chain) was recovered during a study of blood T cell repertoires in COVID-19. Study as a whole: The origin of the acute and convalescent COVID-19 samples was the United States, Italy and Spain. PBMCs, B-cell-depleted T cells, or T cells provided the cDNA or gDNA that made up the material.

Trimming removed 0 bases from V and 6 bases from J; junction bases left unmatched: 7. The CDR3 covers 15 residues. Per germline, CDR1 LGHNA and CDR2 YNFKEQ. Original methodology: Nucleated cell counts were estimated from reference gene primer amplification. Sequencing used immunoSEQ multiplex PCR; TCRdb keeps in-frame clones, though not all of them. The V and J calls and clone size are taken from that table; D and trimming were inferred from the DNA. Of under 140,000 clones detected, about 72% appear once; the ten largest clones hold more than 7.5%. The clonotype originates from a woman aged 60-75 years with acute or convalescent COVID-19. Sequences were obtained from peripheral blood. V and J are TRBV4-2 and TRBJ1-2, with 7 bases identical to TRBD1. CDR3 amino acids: CASSQESAGGDGYTF. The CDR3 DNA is TGTGCCAGCAGCCAAGAATCGGCAGGGGGAGATGGCTACACCTTC.